Shown below are 24 T cell receptor beta chains from a single sample sequenced in a study of blood T cell repertoires in COVID-19. The data were produced by immunoSEQ multiplex PCR, yet TCRdb's version contains in-frame clones alone and is incomplete. The data contain under 150,000 clones, almost 80% of them singletons. What was sequenced was peripheral blood. Source of these receptors: a man aged 50 to 59 with active or convalescent COVID-19.

V is TRBV4-1 and J is TRBJ1-2, with TRBD1 matching 9 bases. Trimming took 3 bases from V and 8 from J; bases not matched to a gene: 13. Germline V gene lookup returns CDR1 MGHRA and CDR2 YSYEKL. The CDR3 spans 16 residues. The chain's CDR3 is CASSQSPGQGVQGYTF. In nucleotides, the CDR3 is TGCGCCAGCAGCCAGTCCCCGGGACAGGGCGTCCAGGGCTACACCTTC.

There are a few counts of this clone. The V call is TRBV7-9, the J call TRBJ2-4; the match to TRBD1 covers 7 bases. From germline, CDR1 is SEHNR and CDR2 FQNEAQ (reference sequence). The CDR3 is 16 residues long. V lost 5 bases to trimming and J lost 2 bases; unmatched junction nucleotides: 9. This chain's CDR3 is CASSPLGQTTKNIQYF. Written as DNA, the CDR3 is TGTGCCAGCAGCCCCCTGGGACAGACAACCAAAAACATTCAGTACTTC. Variable domain in full (rest from reference TRBV7-9 and TRBJ2-4): DTGVSQNPRHKITKRGQNVTFRCDPISEHNRLYWYRQTLGQGPEFLTYFQNEAQLEKSRLLSDRFSAERPKGSFSTLEIQRTEQGDSAMYLCASSPLGQTTKNIQYFGAGTRLSVL.

This rearrangement joins TRBV5-1 to TRBJ2-1; 12 bases match TRBD2. CDR3 length equals 15 residues. The V and J ends lost 5 bases and 0 bases, in that order; junction bases with no gene match: 0. The germline CDR1 and CDR2 sequences are SGHRS and YFSETQ. CDR3 region: CASRGLAGSYNEQFF. The CDR3 bases are TGCGCCAGCAGGGGACTAGCGGGCTCCTACAATGAGCAGTTCTTC.

The V and J genes are TRBV2 and TRBJ2-7, with 10 bases matching TRBD2. The CDR3 extends over 14 amino acids. CDR1 and CDR2 from the germline V gene are SNHLY and FYNNEI. V was pared by 8 bases and J by 3 bases, with 7 bases of the junction left unmatched. The CDR3, as DNA: TGTGCCAGCGCACGACTAGCGGGCAGCTACGAGCAGTACTTC. Protein: CASARLAGSYEQYF. Combining the CDR3 with reference TRBV2 and TRBJ2-7 gives the whole variable domain EPEVTQTPSHQVTQMGQEVILRCVPISNHLYFYWYRQILGQKVEFLVSFYNNEISEKSEIFDDQFSVERPDGSNFTLKIRSTKLEDSAMYFCASARLAGSYEQYFGPGTRLTVT.

This CDR3 is CASSGPPGGRGTGELFF. The CDR3 DNA sequence: TGTGCCAGTAGTGGCCCACCTGGCGGGAGGGGAACCGGGGAGCTGTTTTTT. The chain combines TRBV19 with TRBJ2-2, with 9 bases aligning to TRBD2. J gave up 5 bases and V 5 bases, and 12 bases lay outside the gene matches. Germline values: CDR1 LNHDA, CDR2 SQIVND (reference sequence). The CDR3 loop spans 17 amino acids.

The chain is built from TRBV2 and TRBJ2-2; 12 bases are shared with TRBD1. V gave up 10 bases and J gave up 3 bases; unmatched junction bases: 9. The CDR3 is 16 residues long. CDR1 is SNHLY and CDR2 is FYNNEI in the germline V gene. CDR3 amino acids: CAIGTGGFSHTGELFF. The CDR3 nucleotides are TGTGCCATCGGGACAGGGGGCTTTTCCCACACCGGGGAGCTGTTTTTT.

This rearrangement joins TRBV28 to TRBJ1-5, with TRBD1 as a possible D gene (6 bases). The CDR3 covers 17 residues. Germline V gives CDR1 MDHEN, CDR2 SYDVKM. V dropped 6 bases and J dropped 0 bases, with 18 bases sitting between them. CDR3 loop: CASSPIPRDTSNQPQHF. CDR3 nucleotides: TGTGCCAGCAGCCCTATACCCCGGGACACTAGCAATCAGCCCCAGCATTTT.

The V call is TRBV12-2, the J call TRBJ2-7; the table calls TRBD2, which could not be checked here. TRBV12-2 constitutes a pseudogene. The CDR3 covers 18 residues. The CDR3 is CASRLARRGRLPGREQYF. DNA for the CDR3: TGTGCAAGTCGCTTAGCGAGACGCGGGAGGCTCCCAGGGCGCGAGCAGTACTTC.

To note about this clone: Other DNA variants within this sample encode the same CDR3. This chain connects TRBV7-6 to TRBJ2-5; the D gene is possibly TRBD2 (5 bases). There are 15 residues in the CDR3. V dropped 1 base and J dropped 2 bases, with 11 bases sitting between them. Germline assignment: CDR1 SGHVS and CDR2 FNYEAQ. This CDR3 reads CASSLVQRAQETQYF. CDR3 in DNA: TGTGCCAGCAGCTTAGTTCAGAGGGCTCAAGAGACCCAGTACTTC. Combining the CDR3 with reference TRBV7-6 and TRBJ2-5 gives the whole variable domain GAGVSQSPRYKVTKRGQDVALRCDPISGHVSLYWYRQALGQGPEFLTYFNYEAQQDKSGLPNDRFSAERPEGSISTLTIQRTEQRDSAMYRCASSLVQRAQETQYFGPGTRLLVL.

This chain connects TRBV4-2 to TRBJ2-7; 9 bases are shared with TRBD1. The V gene's germline CDR1 is LGHNA and CDR2 YNFKEQ. CDR3 length: 18 amino acids. Losses at the gene ends were 4 bases for V and 0 bases for J; bases not matched to a gene: 13. CDR3 sequence reads: CASSPGTGLQPTSYEQYF. The DNA of the CDR3 is TGTGCCAGCAGCCCTGGGACAGGGTTACAACCTACCTCCTACGAGCAGTACTTC.

This clone was seen only once. The chain employs TRBV12-3 or TRBV12-4 and TRBJ1-6; the D gene is possibly TRBD1 (5 bases). V lost 8 bases to trimming and J lost 9 bases, with 11 bases between them. CDR3 length: 12 amino acids. The CDR3 sequence: CASCEQGSPLHF. The CDR3 DNA is TGTGCCAGCTGTGAGCAGGGTTCACCCCTCCACTTT.

The chain joins TRBV5-4 to TRBJ2-5, with 8 bases identical to TRBD1. Per germline, CDR1 SGHNT and CDR2 YYREEE (reference sequence). V gave up 2 bases and J gave up 1 base; unmatched junction bases: 4. This CDR3 contains 15 residues. The CDR3 coding sequence is TGTGCCAGCAGCTTTGACAGGGGATTCCAAGAGACCCAGTACTTC. Its protein product is CASSFDRGFQETQYF.

The chain employs TRBV7-2 and TRBJ2-7; TRBD1 aligns across 11 bases. The CDR3 loop spans 14 amino acids. The junction had 3 bases not matched to a gene; V was cut back by 5 bases and J by 3 bases. Germline V gene lookup returns CDR1 SGHTA and CDR2 FQGNSA. CDR3 loop: CASSVGTGGYEQYF. The CDR3 DNA is TGTGCCAGCAGCGTAGGGACAGGGGGCTACGAGCAGTACTTC.

This clone was counted a few times. The chain combines TRBV9 with TRBJ2-7, with 13 bases aligning to TRBD2. V shed 0 bases, J shed 3 bases, and the junction held 6 bases outside the gene matches. Germline loops: CDR1 SGDLS, CDR2 YYNGEE. This CDR3 comprises 17 residues. The CDR3 sequence is CASSVGLAGGLGYEQYF. CDR3 nucleotides: TGTGCCAGCAGCGTAGGACTAGCGGGAGGTTTGGGCTACGAGCAGTACTTC.

This chain uses TRBV6-6 with TRBJ2-1; tentative D call: TRBD1 (7 bases). The CDR3 totals 20 residues. The germline gives CDR1 MNHNY, CDR2 SVGAGI (reference sequence). V lost 6 bases and J lost 9, with 36 bases in between. The CDR3 bases are TGTGCCAGCAGCCCCCTCTTCTACAGGGGTACTAGCACTCAGTTGAGTGAGCAGTTCTTC. It codes for CASSPLFYRGTSTQLSEQFF.

The sample holds a few counts of this clone. The chain links TRBV9 to TRBJ2-2; no firm D call. This CDR3 is 13 amino acids long. The ends were cut back, 4 bases at V and 1 base at J, with 5 bases in the middle. Germline assignment: CDR1 SGDLS and CDR2 YYNGEE. CDR3 DNA sequence: TGTGCCAGCAGCATCTTGAACACCGGGGAGCTGTTTTTT. It specifies CASSILNTGELFF. The full variable domain, completed using reference TRBV9 and TRBJ2-2, is DSGVTQTPKHLITATGQRVTLRCSPRSGDLSVYWYQQSLDQGLQFLIQYYNGEERAKGNILERFSAQQFPDLHSELNLSSLELGDSALYFCASSILNTGELFFGEGSRLTVL.

This chain links TRBV19 with TRBJ1-1; D gene unclear. Germline V gene lookup returns CDR1 LNHDA and CDR2 SQIVND (reference sequence). V dropped 9 bases and J dropped 1 base, with 9 bases sitting between them. The CDR3 runs 12 residues. CDR3 loop: CASGVRNTEAFF. In nucleotides, the CDR3 is TGTGCCAGCGGGGTAAGGAACACTGAAGCTTTCTTT.

This clone was found many times. Distinct nucleotide sequences in the sample also encode this CDR3. J is TRBJ2-7 and V is TRBV15; 9 bases line up with TRBD1. Germline V gene data show CDR1 as LNHNV and CDR2 as YYDKDF (reference sequence). V shed 3 bases and J 3 bases; nucleotides not matched to a gene: 3. The CDR3 is 14 residues long. CDR3 region: CATSRDRGVYEQYF. The CDR3 region has the DNA TGTGCCACCAGCAGGGACAGGGGTGTCTACGAGCAGTACTTC. Variable domain in full (rest from reference TRBV15 and TRBJ2-7): DAMVIQNPRYQVTQFGKPVTLSCSQTLNHNVMYWYQQKSSQAPKLLFHYYDKDFNNEADTPDNFQSRRPNTSFCFLDIRSPGLGDTAMYLCATSRDRGVYEQYFGPGTRLTVT.

The chain carries TRBV10-3 and TRBJ2-5; 8 nucleotides line up with TRBD1. Trimming cost V 3 bases and J 2 bases; bases outside gene matches: 8. The CDR3 is 16 residues long. Germline V CDR1 and CDR2: ENHRY, SYGVKD. The CDR3 sequence is CAISDYGQGKQETQYF. The CDR3, as DNA: TGTGCCATCAGTGATTACGGACAGGGAAAGCAAGAGACCCAGTACTTC.

This chain links TRBV14 with TRBJ2-5; TRBD2 might be the D (6 bases). V was pared by 4 bases and J by 7 bases, with 16 bases between. Germline CDR1 is SGHDN and CDR2 is FVKESK. CDR3 length: 14 amino acids. The CDR3 reads CASSPVGVGRTQYF. Here the CDR3 DNA reads TGTGCCAGCAGCCCCGTAGGGGTCGGGAGGACCCAGTACTTC.

The chain has TRBV18 and TRBJ1-3, with D uncertain. V lost 6 bases and J lost 4, with 7 bases in between. CDR3 length: 12 residues. Germline V lookup: CDR1 KGHSH, CDR2 LQKENI. The CDR3 here is CASSSGGNTIYF. The CDR3 DNA reads as TGTGCCAGCTCTTCGGGAGGAAACACCATATATTTT.

The CDR3 protein is CAWSVRAGGTETQYF. In DNA form, the CDR3 reads TGTGCCTGGAGTGTAAGGGCAGGGGGCACGGAGACCCAGTACTTC. V usage is TRBV30 and J usage is TRBJ2-5, with 8 positions matching TRBD1. The CDR3 has 15 amino acids. J was trimmed by 5 bases and V by 0 bases; bases with no gene match: 8. Germline V gene sequence: CDR1 GTSNPN, CDR2 SVGIG (reference sequence).

V is TRBV7-6 and J is TRBJ1-1; perhaps TRBD1 as D (5 bases). Germline CDR1 and CDR2: SGHVS and FNYEAQ. CDR3 size: 14 residues. Deletions cut 5 bases from V and 0 bases from J, with 10 bases between. DNA for the CDR3: TGTGCCAGCAGCCCTGGGGCCATGAACACTGAAGCTTTCTTT. It codes for CASSPGAMNTEAFF.

The chain uses TRBV7-9 and TRBJ2-2; TRBD1 agrees at 8 bases. CDR1 SEHNR and CDR2 FQNEAQ come from the germline V gene (reference sequence). The CDR3 is made up of 14 amino acids. Trimming cost V 5 bases and J 15 bases; bases outside gene matches: 14. The CDR3 DNA is TGTGCCAGCAGCGCGGCCTCGGACAGGGCGGGGATGTTTTTT. Its protein product is CASSAASDRAGMFF. Variable domain in full (rest from reference TRBV7-9 and TRBJ2-2): DTGVSQNPRHKITKRGQNVTFRCDPISEHNRLYWYRQTLGQGPEFLTYFQNEAQLEKSRLLSDRFSAERPKGSFSTLEIQRTEQGDSAMYLCASSAASDRAGMFFGEGSRLTVL.